This TCR beta chain derives from a study of radiation and T cells in renal cell carcinoma. Study results and limitations: Top tumor clonotypes rose in blood 2 weeks post-radiation, then contracted.

CDR1 and CDR2 (germline): LNHNV, YYDKDF (reference sequence). The CDR3 has 15 amino acids. V lost 4 bases and J lost 2; bases outside the gene matches: 5. Time point specified: blood 4 weeks post-SBRT, at nephrectomy. Specified treatment: 15 Gy SBRT to primary tumor, nephrectomy 4 weeks later. Blood was sampled at baseline, 2 weeks and 4 weeks after SBRT. Sequenced by immunoSEQ multiplex PCR; TCRdb stores in-frame clones only, minus some. The sample consists of about 78,000 clones, roughly nine tenths of them appearing once. With regard to this clone: The antigen remains unidentified.

The rearrangement uses TRBV15 and TRBJ2-4, with 7 bases fitting TRBD2. This receptor was identified in a woman aged 70-85 years with renal cell carcinoma. The starting material was blood, obtained from a patient whose treatment included radiotherapy and nephrectomy. CDR3 amino acids: CATSTRAGTKNIQYF. CDR3 in DNA: TGTGCCACCAGCACTAGAGCGGGAACCAAAAACATTCAGTACTTC. Using reference TRBV15 and TRBJ2-4 for the parts outside the CDR3, the full variable domain is DAMVIQNPRYQVTQFGKPVTLSCSQTLNHNVMYWYQQKSSQAPKLLFHYYDKDFNNEADTPDNFQSRRPNTSFCFLDIRSPGLGDTAMYLCATSTRAGTKNIQYFGAGTRLSVL.